A single sample gave rise to the 32 T cell receptor beta chains below, sequenced in a study of T cell changes during pregnancy in multiple sclerosis. This table comes from immunoSEQ multiplex PCR, and its TCRdb copy is limited to in-frame clones, with some not included. This sample yields roughly 40,000 clones, of which 91% are seen a single time; approximately 2% belongs to the top ten. The sequences come from CD4+ T cells from peripheral blood mononuclear cells, collected after pregnancy. The source of these receptors is a female donor in good health, enrolled as a control in a pregnancy study.

The chain carries TRBV5-4 and TRBJ2-5, with TRBD2 matching 7 bases. The CDR3 contains 15 residues. The germline V gene encodes CDR1 SGHNT and CDR2 YYREEE (reference sequence). The trim removed 4 bases at V and 3 bases at J, leaving 9 bases unmatched. CDR3 sequence (DNA): TGTGCCAGCAGCATACGAACCGGGACTAAAGAGACCCAGTACTTC. Translation gives CASSIRTGTKETQYF. Drawing the rest from reference TRBV5-4 and TRBJ2-5, the complete variable domain is ETGVTQSPTHLIKTRGQQVTLRCSSQSGHNTVSWYQQALGQGPQFIFQYYREEENGRGNFPPRFSGLQFPNYSSELNVNALELDDSALYLCASSIRTGTKETQYFGPGTRLLVL.

V is TRBV6-1 and J is TRBJ1-2, with D tentatively TRBD1 (5 bases). CDR3 size: 13 residues. Germline CDR1 and CDR2: MNHNS and SASEGT. Trimming pared 7 bases from V and 3 bases from J, leaving 12 bases between. CDR3 bases: TGTGCCAGCAAGTCACAGGCGGACTATGGCTACACCTTC. This sequence encodes CASKSQADYGYTF.

This clone was detected once. This chain links TRBV7-2 with TRBJ2-5; the D gene is possibly TRBD2 (5 bases). The CDR3 loop spans 15 amino acids. The V and J ends lost 0 bases and 2 bases respectively, with 10 bases between them. Germline values: CDR1 SGHTA, CDR2 FQGNSA. Here the CDR3 reads CASSLALGGQETQYF. In DNA form, the CDR3 reads TGTGCCAGCAGCTTAGCGCTTGGCGGGCAAGAGACCCAGTACTTC. The whole variable domain, remainder taken from reference TRBV7-2 and TRBJ2-5, is GAGVSQSPSNKVTEKGKDVELRCDPISGHTALYWYRQSLGQGLEFLIYFQGNSAPDKSGLPSDRFSAERTGGSVSTLTIQRTQQEDSAVYLCASSLALGGQETQYFGPGTRLLVL.

This chain connects TRBV6-5 to TRBJ1-1; D is ambiguous. The CDR3 contains 12 residues. Trimming shortened V by 6 bases and J by 3 bases, and 8 bases separated the two germline ends. Germline V lookup: CDR1 MNHEY, CDR2 SVGAGI. The CDR3 bases are TGTGCCAGCAGGGGGAGAGACACTGAAGCTTTCTTT. This encodes CASRGRDTEAFF.

The chain joins TRBV18 to TRBJ1-6; the D is unclear. Germline V gene data show CDR1 as KGHSH and CDR2 as LQKENI. The V end lost 8 bases, the J end lost 2 bases, and 13 bases lay between the germline ends. The CDR3 totals 15 residues. The CDR3 coding sequence is TGTGCCAGCCCTCTAGGGAGGCCCTATAATTCACCCCTCCACTTT. Protein: CASPLGRPYNSPLHF.

V and J are TRBV5-4 and TRBJ2-2, with 15 positions matching TRBD2. The CDR3 has 17 amino acids. The V gene end was trimmed by 4 bases and the J gene end by 5 bases; junction bases not matched to a gene: 6. Germline V gene lookup returns CDR1 SGHNT and CDR2 YYREEE (reference sequence). CDR3 sequence reads: CASSEGLAGGSTGELFF. For the CDR3, the DNA is TGTGCCAGCAGCGAGGGACTAGCGGGAGGATCGACCGGGGAGCTGTTTTTT.

The rearrangement links TRBV7-9 to TRBJ2-7; 13 positions agree with TRBD2. The CDR3 has 17 residues. The junction had 10 bases not matched to a gene; V was cut back by 4 bases and J by 4 bases. Per germline, CDR1 SEHNR and CDR2 FQNEAQ (reference sequence). DNA for the CDR3: TGTGCCAGCAGCTCCGAAACCACTAGCGGGGGGGCTTACGAGCAGTACTTC. Its protein is CASSSETTSGGAYEQYF.

The chain has TRBV5-1 and TRBJ2-2, with 7 bases that match TRBD1. The CDR3 contains 14 residues. CDR1 is SGHRS and CDR2 is YFSETQ in the germline V gene. After removal of 4 bases from V and 4 bases from J, the junction contained 4 bases not matched to a gene. CDR3 DNA sequence: TGCGCCAGCAGCCTACAGGGGATCACCGGGGAGCTGTTTTTT. Its translation: CASSLQGITGELFF.

This rearrangement joins TRBV28 to TRBJ2-7; the D gene is possibly TRBD2 (6 bases). Per germline, CDR1 MDHEN and CDR2 SYDVKM. V shed 3 bases and J shed 6 bases, with 15 bases lying between them. This CDR3 region has 14 residues. In DNA, the CDR3 is TGTGCCAGCAGTTTGGGGGGAAACTCTCTCGAGCAGTACTTC. Its protein product is CASSLGGNSLEQYF.

J is TRBJ2-7 and V is TRBV11-2; TRBD1 might be the D (5 bases). The V gene lost 0 bases and the J gene lost 5 bases, with 8 bases spanning the gap. The germline CDR1 and CDR2 sequences are SGHAT and FQNNGV. The CDR3 has 13 amino acids. The CDR3 DNA reads as TGTGCCAGCAGCTTAGATCTCAGGGACGAGCAGTACTTC. Protein: CASSLDLRDEQYF.

The chain carries TRBV6-1 and TRBJ2-7; TRBD2 is a possible D gene (5 bases). Trimming cost V 2 bases and J 0 bases, with 14 bases left between them. This CDR3 comprises 16 residues. The germline V gene encodes CDR1 MNHNS and CDR2 SASEGT. DNA of the CDR3: TGTGCCAGCAGTGAACCGGGGAAGCTAGGCTCCTACGAGCAGTACTTC. Translated: CASSEPGKLGSYEQYF.

V gene TRBV6-1 combines with J gene TRBJ1-6, with 9 nucleotides matching TRBD1. CDR1 is MNHNS, CDR2 SASEGT, per germline. CDR3 length: 15 residues. The ends lost 4 bases at V and 7 bases at J; junction bases unmatched: 5. CDR3 nucleotide sequence: TGTGCCAGCAGTGGCCCTGGGACAGGGAATTCACCCCTCCACTTT. Residues: CASSGPGTGNSPLHF.

The V call is TRBV2, the J call TRBJ1-4; 10 positions agree with TRBD1. The CDR3 is 15 residues long. Germline trimming cut 3 bases from V and 8 bases from J; bases unmatched to any gene: 6. Germline loops: CDR1 SNHLY, CDR2 FYNNEI. CDR3 sequence: CASSEGQGRREKLFF. In DNA form, the CDR3 reads TGTGCCAGCAGTGAGGGACAGGGGAGGCGGGAAAAACTGTTTTTT.

The chain uses TRBV7-8 and TRBJ2-5; no clear D. Germline-derived CDR1 and CDR2 are SGHVS and FQNEAQ. Trimming shortened V by 1 base and J by 2 bases, and 5 bases separated the two germline ends. The CDR3 has 13 residues. The CDR3 reads CASSLGPQETQYF. CDR3 DNA sequence: TGTGCCAGCAGCTTAGGGCCGCAAGAGACCCAGTACTTC. Filled out from reference TRBV7-8 and TRBJ2-5, the complete variable domain reads GAGVSQSPRYKVAKRGQDVALRCDPISGHVSLFWYQQALGQGPEFLTYFQNEAQLDKSGLPSDRFFAERPEGSVSTLKIQRTQQEDSAVYLCASSLGPQETQYFGPGTRLLVL.

The V and J genes are TRBV7-9 and TRBJ1-2; 7 bases are a match to TRBD1. CDR1 is SEHNR, CDR2 FQNEAQ, per germline (reference sequence). The V gene end was trimmed by 5 bases and the J gene end by 2 bases; junction bases not matched to a gene: 5. The CDR3 totals 14 residues. DNA of the CDR3: TGTGCCAGCAGCCCGATGGGACAGAACTATGGCTACACCTTC. It codes for CASSPMGQNYGYTF.

The chain is built from TRBV18 and TRBJ1-6; unclear D gene. CDR3 length equals 13 residues. Germline CDR1 KGHSH, CDR2 LQKENI. Trimming shortened V by 0 bases and J by 7 bases, and 4 bases separated the two germline ends. The CDR3 nucleotides read TGTGCCAGCTCACCACCGAGAAATTCACCCCTCCACTTT. Amino acids: CASSPPRNSPLHF.

The V and J genes are TRBV5-3 and TRBJ2-1; tentatively, D is TRBD1 (7 bases). TRBV5-3 qualifies as an ORF whose function is uncertain. CDR3 length: 14 residues. Trimming removed 8 bases at V and 7 bases at J, with 19 bases between. CDR3 nucleotides: TGTGCCAGTTCCAAGGGGGCGGGGAGGAATGAGCAGTTCTTC. It encodes CASSKGAGRNEQFF.

The J gene is TRBJ1-1, the V gene TRBV30; 8 positions agree with TRBD1. The CDR3 sequence is 15 residues long. Germline V gene sequence: CDR1 GTSNPN, CDR2 SVGIG (reference sequence). V lost 5 bases and J lost 7; bases outside the gene matches: 15. In DNA, the CDR3 is TGTGCCTGGTTGCCTCTCGGACAGGGAGGGGATGAAGCTTTCTTT. It translates to CAWLPLGQGGDEAFF.

This clone was observed once. The chain carries TRBV9 and TRBJ1-1, with 7 bases aligning to TRBD1. The CDR3 totals 13 residues. Germline CDR1 SGDLS, CDR2 YYNGEE. Unmatched junction bases numbered 3, after V lost 3 bases and J lost 4 bases. As DNA, the CDR3 is TGTGCCAGCAGCGGCGACAGGGCCACTGAAGCTTTCTTT. This codes for CASSGDRATEAFF.

The chain recombines TRBV5-5 with TRBJ2-5; 10 nucleotides agree with TRBD2. CDR3 size: 15 residues. The trim removed 3 bases at V and 5 bases at J, leaving 7 bases unmatched. The germline CDR1 and CDR2 sequences are SGHKS and YYEKEE (reference sequence). For the CDR3, the DNA is TGTGCCAGCAGCTGGGCTAGCGGGGGAAGGGAGACCCAGTACTTC. This translates into CASSWASGGRETQYF.

This rearrangement joins TRBV18 to TRBJ2-3; D remains unclear. Trimming cost V 6 bases and J 2 bases, with 6 bases left between them. The germline V gene encodes CDR1 KGHSH and CDR2 LQKENI. The CDR3 spans 12 residues. CDR3 sequence reads: CASSYFTDTQYF. CDR3 bases: TGTGCCAGCTCGTACTTCACAGATACGCAGTATTTT.

The CDR3 reads CASSSQGGVGNTIYF. The CDR3 coding sequence is TGTGCCAGCAGCTCTCAAGGAGGGGTCGGAAACACCATATATTTT. This sequence joins TRBV11-2 and TRBJ1-3; possible D gene TRBD1, 5 bases. Germline V CDR1 and CDR2: SGHAT, FQNNGV. The CDR3 has 15 residues. V was trimmed by 4 bases and J by 4 bases, leaving 14 bases between them.

V and J are TRBV7-3 and TRBJ1-2; 7 bases fit TRBD1. The CDR3 contains 15 residues. CDR1 and CDR2 (germline): SGHTA, FQGTGA. V shed 4 bases and J 5 bases; nucleotides not matched to a gene: 10. The CDR3 is CASSSSWPRGYGYTF. The CDR3 nucleotides are TGTGCCAGCAGCTCCAGTTGGCCCAGGGGGTATGGCTACACCTTC. The full variable domain, in which reference TRBV7-3 and TRBJ1-2 provide the parts outside the CDR3, is GAGVSQTPSNKVTEKGKYVELRCDPISGHTALYWYRQSLGQGPEFLIYFQGTGAADDSGLPNDRFFAVRPEGSVSTLKIQRTERGDSAVYLCASSSSWPRGYGYTFGSGTRLTVV.

The rearrangement uses TRBV28 and TRBJ1-6; 8 nucleotides line up with TRBD1. Trimming took 2 bases from V and 9 from J; bases not matched to a gene: 6. CDR3 length equals 15 residues. In germline, CDR1 is MDHEN, CDR2 SYDVKM. The CDR3 coding sequence is TGTGCCAGCAGTTTAGGACCAGGGGGCCGTTCACCCCTCCACTTT. This sequence encodes CASSLGPGGRSPLHF.

A few counts support this clone. The chain recombines TRBV12-2 with TRBJ2-1; the table names TRBD2, a call not compared with the DNA. TRBV12-2 is reported as a pseudogene. The CDR3 loop spans 16 amino acids. CDR3 bases: TGTGCAAGTCGCCCACGGGACTCCCGGACATTCAATGAGCAGTTCTTC. This translates into CASRPRDSRTFNEQFF.

The chain is built from TRBV6-1 and TRBJ2-1; D is possibly TRBD2 (5 bases). This CDR3 is 13 amino acids long. Germline CDR1 reads MNHNS; CDR2 reads SASEGT. The ends were cut back, 1 base at V and 8 bases at J, with 9 bases in the middle. CDR3 nucleotide sequence: TGTGCCAGCAGTGAAGAGTTGGAGGATGAGCAGTTCTTC. Translation: CASSEELEDEQFF.

V is TRBV5-6 and J is TRBJ1-2, with D hard to call. CDR1 is SGHDT, CDR2 YYEEEE, per germline. Trimming left V 0 bases short and J 5 bases short, with 5 bases between. This CDR3 spans 12 amino acids. CDR3 sequence (DNA): TGTGCCAGCAGCTTGGAGAGGTATGGCTACACCTTC. The encoded protein is CASSLERYGYTF.

J is TRBJ2-1 and V is TRBV6-4; weak D call: TRBD1 (6 bases). The V end lost 6 bases, the J end lost 1 base, and 13 bases lay between the germline ends. This CDR3 comprises 15 residues. In germline, CDR1 is MRHNA, CDR2 SNTAGT. The CDR3 reads CASSLDRISYNEQFF. In DNA, the CDR3 is TGTGCCAGCAGCCTCGACAGGATATCCTACAATGAGCAGTTCTTC.

The V and J genes are TRBV4-1 and TRBJ2-1, with 12 bases identical to TRBD2. The CDR3 is 17 residues long. The J segment lost 4 bases and the V segment lost 4 bases, leaving 8 bases of the junction unmatched. Per germline, CDR1 MGHRA and CDR2 YSYEKL. CDR3 DNA sequence: TGCGCCAGCAGCCCGCTAGCGGGAGGGCCCCGGTACAATGAGCAGTTCTTC. Amino acids: CASSPLAGGPRYNEQFF.

The rearrangement joins TRBV7-8 to TRBJ2-3, with a weak D call TRBD2 (5 bases). Trimming removed 3 bases from V and 7 bases from J, with 20 bases in between. The V gene's germline CDR1 is SGHVS and CDR2 FQNEAQ. The CDR3 spans 16 residues. The CDR3 region is CASSLGSGTGVYTQYF. The CDR3 DNA reads as TGTGCCAGCAGCTTGGGAAGCGGTACCGGGGTATATACGCAGTATTTT. The full variable domain, its missing parts supplied by reference TRBV7-8 and TRBJ2-3, is GAGVSQSPRYKVAKRGQDVALRCDPISGHVSLFWYQQALGQGPEFLTYFQNEAQLDKSGLPSDRFFAERPEGSVSTLKIQRTQQEDSAVYLCASSLGSGTGVYTQYFGPGTRLTVL.

The rearrangement joins TRBV6-5 to TRBJ1-2; TRBD1 agrees at 9 bases. The CDR3 is made up of 14 amino acids. Trimming cost V 4 bases and J 5 bases; bases outside gene matches: 5. The germline CDR1 and CDR2 sequences are MNHEY and SVGAGI. The CDR3 spells CASSSGQGRYGYTF. CDR3 nucleotides: TGTGCCAGCAGTTCCGGACAGGGGCGATATGGCTACACCTTC.

The chain has TRBV7-2 and TRBJ2-1; TRBD1 might be the D (6 bases). Per the germline V gene, CDR1 is SGHTA and CDR2 is FQGNSA. The ends were cut back, 5 bases at V and 6 bases at J, with 11 bases in the middle. The CDR3 runs 13 residues. The CDR3 DNA sequence: TGTGCCAGCAGCCTCAACAGGGTCAATGAGCAGTTCTTC. This sequence encodes CASSLNRVNEQFF.